This T cell receptor beta chain derives from a study of blood T cell repertoires in COVID-19. As for the study in general: COVID-19 samples collected from the United States, Italy and Spain covered acute and convalescent phases.

This clone was seen a single time. Per the study methods: Estimated nucleated cell counts came from reference gene primer amplification. Clones were read by immunoSEQ multiplex PCR, and TCRdb kept only the in-frame ones, dropping some. Clone size and V and J calls were adopted from that table, with D and trimming inferred from the DNA. Of over 200,000 clones listed, 85% to 90% are singletons. After removal of 6 bases from V and 4 bases from J, the junction contained 8 bases not matched to a gene. Looked up from germline, CDR1 is SGHRS and CDR2 is YFSETQ. CDR3 size: 14 residues. This TCR was sampled from a young woman with acute COVID-19. This sequence joins TRBV5-1 and TRBJ2-3; 7 bases agree with TRBD1. The sequenced sample consisted of PBMCs or T cells enriched from blood (not recorded which). The CDR3 coding sequence is TGCGCCAGCACGGGACAGCTGCGGGCAGATACGCAGTATTTT. Residues: CASTGQLRADTQYF.